This T cell receptor beta chain was found in a study of blood T cell repertoires in COVID-19. In the study overall: Material from acute and convalescent COVID-19 was sourced from the United States, Italy and Spain. T cells, B-cell-depleted T cells, or PBMCs provided the cDNA or gDNA that served as material.

Germline V gene data show CDR1 as SGHRS and CDR2 as YFSETQ. V shed 0 bases, J shed 8 bases, and the junction held 10 bases outside the gene matches. This CDR3 is 15 amino acids long. Study processing details: The authors estimated nucleated cell counts from reference gene primer amplification. TCRdb's table, derived via immunoSEQ multiplex PCR, lists solely in-frame clones and lacks some. V and J calls plus clone size are reproduced from that table; the DNA served to infer D and trimming. Counted here are around 250,000 clones, over 80% occurring once; the ten biggest clones make up around 2%. What was sequenced was peripheral blood. V gene TRBV5-1 combines with J gene TRBJ1-1, with 7 bases fitting TRBD1. The receptor comes from a young man who had recovered from COVID-19. The DNA of the CDR3 is TGCGCCAGCAGCTTGGCGGAATTTGGGACAGAGGAAGCTTTCTTT. Its protein product is CASSLAEFGTEEAFF.